These 2 T cell receptor beta chains share one sample of origin, sequenced in a study of immune heterogeneity within non-small cell lung tumors. With 600 ng used per sample, the template was genomic DNA from bulk tumor. Spaced far apart, several biopsies were taken from each primary tumor during surgery. Enrolled individuals presented with untreated, newly diagnosed non-small cell lung cancer and received curative surgery. TCR beta CDR3 amplification used multiplex PCR with 32 V and 13 J primers. TCRdb fed the multiplex PCR reads into MiXCR, producing one record per CDR3 protein. This sample has 2,500 to 3,500 distinct CDR3 sequences, with 25% to 35% found just once. Material for sequencing was lung tumor tissue. These receptor sequences come from a man in his fifties or sixties with non-small cell lung cancer.

The chain carries TRBV14 and TRBJ1-2; 10 bases are shared with TRBD1. CDR1 is SGHDN, CDR2 FVKESK, per germline. The CDR3 spans 16 residues. The J segment lost 4 bases and the V segment lost 1 base, leaving 6 bases of the junction unmatched. For the CDR3, the DNA is TGTGCCAGCAGCCAAGGTGGGACAGGGGCTGGCTATGGCTACACCTTC. Translated: CASSQGGTGAGYGYTF.

This clonotype was found a few times. CDR3: CASSFPSSGNTEAFF. In nucleotides, the CDR3 is TGTGCCAGCAGTTTCCCCTCCTCAGGGAACACTGAAGCTTTCTTT. J is TRBJ1-1 and V is TRBV12-3 or TRBV12-4; no reliable D call. The CDR3 has 15 amino acids. Trimming took 3 bases from V and 1 from J, leaving 12 bases between them.